These T cell receptor beta chains were read from a single sample in a study of T cell responses to AZD1222 COVID-19 vaccine. The repertoire was sequenced with immunoSEQ multiplex PCR; TCRdb's copy has only in-frame clones and lacks some. This sample carries 150,000 to 180,000 clones, roughly 90% of them seen once, and the ten largest clones take around 18%. The specimen comprised peripheral blood, sampled on day 0 of AZD1222 vaccination. These receptors originate from an adult in good health. Both conserved end residues are part of each CDR3. Fields, in order: V gene, clone size, J gene, D gene, CDR3 protein, CDR3 DNA. The D gene is left open where the match is weak. Rows give clone size only sometimes, using once, few, many, or a class for an expanded clone.

V gene: TRBV5-1; clone size: .; J gene: TRBJ2-1; D gene: .; CDR3 protein: CASSLVPEWGRTYNEQFF; CDR3 DNA: TGCGCCAGCAGCTTGGTGCCTGAGTGGGGGCGTACCTACAATGAGCAGTTCTTC
V gene: TRBV2; clone size: .; J gene: TRBJ2-1; D gene: TRBD2; CDR3 protein: CASSVQGLAANEQFF; CDR3 DNA: TGTGCCAGCAGTGTTCAGGGACTAGCGGCCAATGAGCAGTTCTTC
V gene: TRBV30; clone size: .; J gene: TRBJ1-5; D gene: .; CDR3 protein: CAWSGVGYSNQPQHF; CDR3 DNA: TGTGCCTGGAGTGGGGTCGGTTATAGCAATCAGCCCCAGCATTTT
V gene: TRBV19; clone size: .; J gene: TRBJ2-2; D gene: TRBD1; CDR3 protein: CASRPQGNGELFF; CDR3 DNA: TGTGCCAGTCGGCCACAGGGGAACGGGGAGCTGTTTTTT
V gene: TRBV7-2; clone size: few; J gene: TRBJ1-2; D gene: TRBD1; CDR3 protein: CASSSTGGWNGYTF; CDR3 DNA: TGTGCCAGCAGCTCTACAGGGGGCTGGAATGGCTACACCTTC
V gene: TRBV19; clone size: .; J gene: TRBJ1-1; D gene: .; CDR3 protein: CASSGQSRRTEAFF; CDR3 DNA: TGTGCCAGTAGTGGGCAGAGTAGACGCACTGAAGCTTTCTTT
V gene: TRBV30; clone size: .; J gene: TRBJ1-2; D gene: .; CDR3 protein: CAWSVPRDYGYTF; CDR3 DNA: TGTGCCTGGAGTGTACCCAGGGACTATGGCTACACCTTC
V gene: TRBV9; clone size: .; J gene: TRBJ2-3; D gene: TRBD2; CDR3 protein: CASSAGLAGPVDTQYF; CDR3 DNA: TGTGCCAGCAGCGCGGGACTAGCGGGACCCGTCGATACGCAGTATTTT
V gene: TRBV5-1; clone size: once; J gene: TRBJ2-5; D gene: .; CDR3 protein: CASSFQGGETQYF; CDR3 DNA: TGCGCCAGCAGCTTTCAGGGGGGGGAGACCCAGTACTTC
V gene: TRBV3-1/TRBV3-2; clone size: .; J gene: TRBJ2-1; D gene: .; CDR3 protein: CASSQDLLGGNEQFF; CDR3 DNA: TGTGCCAGCAGCCAAGATCTTTTAGGGGGGAATGAGCAGTTCTTC
V gene: TRBV28; clone size: .; J gene: TRBJ1-6; D gene: .; CDR3 protein: CASSATGDNSPLHF; CDR3 DNA: TGTGCCAGCAGTGCTACAGGAGATAATTCACCCCTCCACTTT
V gene: TRBV6-5; clone size: once; J gene: TRBJ1-2; D gene: .; CDR3 protein: CASSSGRGYGYTF; CDR3 DNA: TGTGCCAGCAGTTCAGGACGGGGCTATGGCTACACCTTC
V gene: TRBV11-2; clone size: .; J gene: TRBJ1-3; D gene: .; CDR3 protein: CASSLLGNSGNTIYF; CDR3 DNA: TGTGCCAGCAGCCTACTGGGGAACTCTGGAAACACCATATATTTT
V gene: TRBV29-1; clone size: .; J gene: TRBJ2-1; D gene: .; CDR3 protein: CSVDPGAIWGDEQFF; CDR3 DNA: TGCAGCGTCGACCCGGGGGCAATATGGGGGGATGAGCAGTTCTTC
V gene: TRBV5-1; clone size: .; J gene: TRBJ1-2; D gene: .; CDR3 protein: CASSLAPENYGYTF; CDR3 DNA: TGCGCCAGCAGCTTGGCCCCCGAGAACTATGGCTACACCTTC
V gene: TRBV6-5; clone size: .; J gene: TRBJ1-1; D gene: .; CDR3 protein: CASGTDRNTEAFF; CDR3 DNA: TGTGCCAGCGGGACCGATCGGAACACTGAAGCTTTCTTT
V gene: TRBV3-1/TRBV3-2; clone size: .; J gene: TRBJ1-3; D gene: .; CDR3 protein: CASSPPTGDTIYF; CDR3 DNA: TGTGCCAGCAGCCCCCCTACGGGGGACACCATATATTTT
V gene: TRBV9; clone size: .; J gene: TRBJ2-1; D gene: .; CDR3 protein: CASSVGRGSYNEQFF; CDR3 DNA: TGTGCCAGCAGCGTGGGACGCGGCTCCTACAATGAGCAGTTCTTC
V gene: TRBV28; clone size: .; J gene: TRBJ1-5; D gene: .; CDR3 protein: CASSSGGAWGNQPQHF; CDR3 DNA: TGTGCCAGCAGCTCTGGGGGGGCGTGGGGCAATCAGCCCCAGCATTTT
V gene: TRBV19; clone size: .; J gene: TRBJ1-2; D gene: .; CDR3 protein: CASSIDRAENGYTF; CDR3 DNA: TGTGCCAGTAGTATAGATCGGGCAGAGAATGGCTACACCTTC
V gene: TRBV2; clone size: .; J gene: TRBJ2-5; D gene: .; CDR3 protein: CASSDSELETQYF; CDR3 DNA: TGTGCCAGCAGTGATAGTGAGCTAGAGACCCAGTACTTC
V gene: TRBV7-8; clone size: once; J gene: TRBJ1-5; D gene: .; CDR3 protein: CASSFTDGQPQHF; CDR3 DNA: TGTGCCAGCAGCTTTACTGATGGGCAGCCCCAGCATTTT
V gene: TRBV7-9; clone size: few; J gene: TRBJ1-2; D gene: .; CDR3 protein: CASIPGFGGDGYTF; CDR3 DNA: TGTGCCAGCATCCCCGGGTTCGGAGGTGATGGCTACACCTTC
V gene: TRBV30; clone size: .; J gene: TRBJ1-1; D gene: .; CDR3 protein: CAWSQWNTEAFF; CDR3 DNA: TGTGCCTGGAGTCAGTGGAACACTGAAGCTTTCTTT
V gene: TRBV4-2; clone size: .; J gene: TRBJ2-3; D gene: TRBD2; CDR3 protein: CASSLPPGTSGRMGSADTQYF; CDR3 DNA: TGTGCCAGCAGCCTACCACCGGGGACTAGCGGGAGGATGGGTAGCGCAGATACGCAGTATTTT
V gene: TRBV7-6; clone size: few; J gene: TRBJ1-4; D gene: TRBD1; CDR3 protein: CASSISDREVNEKLFF; CDR3 DNA: TGTGCCAGCAGCATCTCGGACAGGGAGGTTAATGAAAAACTGTTTTTT
V gene: TRBV6-5; clone size: .; J gene: TRBJ2-7; D gene: .; CDR3 protein: CASSNRDTGEQYF; CDR3 DNA: TGTGCCAGCTCCAACCGGGACACCGGCGAGCAGTACTTC
V gene: TRBV6-1; clone size: once; J gene: TRBJ2-3; D gene: TRBD2; CDR3 protein: CASSEAASGGVGTQYF; CDR3 DNA: TGTGCCAGCAGTGAGGCTGCCAGCGGGGGGGTTGGTACGCAGTATTTT
V gene: TRBV19; clone size: .; J gene: TRBJ1-2; D gene: .; CDR3 protein: CASSISDRNYGYTF; CDR3 DNA: TGTGCCAGTAGTATATCGGATCGAAACTATGGCTACACCTTC
V gene: TRBV7-8; clone size: few; J gene: TRBJ1-2; D gene: TRBD1; CDR3 protein: CASSSGTANNYGYTF; CDR3 DNA: TGTGCCAGCAGCTCCGGGACAGCCAATAACTATGGCTACACCTTC
V gene: TRBV25-1; clone size: .; J gene: TRBJ1-2; D gene: TRBD1; CDR3 protein: CASSEFQGAYGYTF; CDR3 DNA: TGTGCCAGCAGTGAATTTCAGGGGGCCTATGGCTACACCTTC
V gene: TRBV27; clone size: .; J gene: TRBJ2-2; D gene: TRBD1; CDR3 protein: CASTPIDRANTGELFF; CDR3 DNA: TGTGCCAGCACTCCCATTGACAGGGCGAACACCGGGGAGCTGTTTTTT
V gene: TRBV2; clone size: .; J gene: TRBJ1-2; D gene: .; CDR3 protein: CASSVEGEDYGYTF; CDR3 DNA: TGTGCCAGCAGTGTCGAGGGGGAGGACTATGGCTACACCTTC
V gene: TRBV10-3; clone size: .; J gene: TRBJ1-6; D gene: .; CDR3 protein: CAIRKTEGNGSPLHF; CDR3 DNA: TGTGCCATCAGAAAGACAGAGGGTAATGGATCACCCCTCCACTTT
V gene: TRBV14; clone size: .; J gene: TRBJ2-7; D gene: .; CDR3 protein: CASSPLDSSYEQYF; CDR3 DNA: TGTGCCAGCAGCCCCTTGGACAGCTCCTACGAGCAGTACTTC
V gene: TRBV21-1; clone size: .; J gene: TRBJ2-1; D gene: .; CDR3 protein: CASSKGGYNEQFF; CDR3 DNA: TGTGCCAGCAGCAAAGGAGGCTACAATGAGCAGTTCTTC
V gene: TRBV25-1; clone size: .; J gene: TRBJ2-3; D gene: .; CDR3 protein: CASSETIPRPTDTQYF; CDR3 DNA: TGTGCCAGCAGTGAGACTATTCCCCGACCAACAGATACGCAGTATTTT
V gene: TRBV12-2; clone size: .; J gene: TRBJ1-1; D gene: .; CDR3 protein: CASRLATGQRLNTEAFF; CDR3 DNA: TGTGCAAGTCGCTTAGCTACCGGACAGAGATTGAACACTGAAGCTTTCTTT
V gene: TRBV2; clone size: .; J gene: TRBJ2-1; D gene: .; CDR3 protein: CASSLGLLDNEQFF; CDR3 DNA: TGTGCCAGCAGTCTTGGGCTGTTGGACAATGAGCAGTTCTTC
V gene: TRBV7-2; clone size: .; J gene: TRBJ2-1; D gene: .; CDR3 protein: CASSPGGYNEQFF; CDR3 DNA: TGTGCCAGCAGCCCAGGCGGTTACAATGAGCAGTTCTTC
V gene: TRBV2; clone size: .; J gene: TRBJ2-2; D gene: .; CDR3 protein: CASTRDTHTGELFF; CDR3 DNA: TGTGCCAGCACCCGGGACACCCACACCGGGGAGCTGTTTTTT
V gene: TRBV9; clone size: .; J gene: TRBJ1-6; D gene: .; CDR3 protein: CASSPRETPGSPLHF; CDR3 DNA: TGTGCCAGCAGCCCCAGGGAGACTCCCGGTTCACCCCTCCACTTT
V gene: TRBV30; clone size: once; J gene: TRBJ1-2; D gene: TRBD1; CDR3 protein: CASRTSDRGNGYTF; CDR3 DNA: TGTGCTTCCCGTACCTCCGACAGGGGGAATGGCTACACCTTC
V gene: TRBV30; clone size: .; J gene: TRBJ1-5; D gene: TRBD1; CDR3 protein: CAWSPDRGPYSNQPQHF; CDR3 DNA: TGTGCCTGGAGCCCCGACAGGGGGCCGTATAGCAATCAGCCCCAGCATTTT
V gene: TRBV5-1; clone size: .; J gene: TRBJ1-6; D gene: .; CDR3 protein: CASSLRSDSPLHF; CDR3 DNA: TGCGCCAGCAGCTTGAGGTCGGATTCACCCCTCCACTTT
V gene: TRBV10-3; clone size: once; J gene: TRBJ2-1; D gene: TRBD2; CDR3 protein: CAINRGGSSYNEQFF; CDR3 DNA: TGTGCCATCAATCGGGGGGGTAGCTCCTACAATGAGCAGTTCTTC
V gene: TRBV7-9; clone size: once; J gene: TRBJ2-3; D gene: TRBD2; CDR3 protein: CASSRKLAGNADTQYF; CDR3 DNA: TGTGCCAGCAGCCGGAAGCTAGCGGGTAACGCAGATACGCAGTATTTT
V gene: TRBV28; clone size: .; J gene: TRBJ1-5; D gene: TRBD1; CDR3 protein: CASSSGQAHQPQHF; CDR3 DNA: TGTGCCAGCAGTTCTGGACAGGCCCATCAGCCCCAGCATTTT
V gene: TRBV7-2; clone size: .; J gene: TRBJ1-6; D gene: TRBD1; CDR3 protein: CASRGKRGQNSPLHF; CDR3 DNA: TGTGCCAGCAGGGGAAAAAGGGGGCAGAATTCACCCCTCCACTTT
V gene: TRBV30; clone size: many; J gene: TRBJ1-3; D gene: .; CDR3 protein: CAWSVSGRNTIYF; CDR3 DNA: TGTGCCTGGAGTGTCAGCGGGCGAAACACCATATATTTT
V gene: TRBV4-1; clone size: .; J gene: TRBJ2-1; D gene: .; CDR3 protein: CASSREVGQPNEQFF; CDR3 DNA: TGCGCCAGCAGCCGCGAGGTAGGGCAGCCTAATGAGCAGTTCTTC
V gene: TRBV7-3; clone size: few; J gene: TRBJ1-1; D gene: .; CDR3 protein: CASSFTILPGEGRNTEAFF; CDR3 DNA: TGTGCCAGCAGCTTCACCATCCTCCCTGGGGAGGGAAGGAACACTGAAGCTTTCTTT
V gene: TRBV4-1; clone size: .; J gene: TRBJ2-1; D gene: TRBD2; CDR3 protein: CASSPRTSGSWDNEQFF; CDR3 DNA: TGCGCCAGCAGCCCGAGGACTAGCGGGAGTTGGGACAATGAGCAGTTCTTC
V gene: TRBV9; clone size: .; J gene: TRBJ2-1; D gene: TRBD2; CDR3 protein: CASSDSSGSYNEQFF; CDR3 DNA: TGTGCCAGCAGCGACTCTAGCGGTTCGTACAATGAGCAGTTCTTC
V gene: TRBV5-1; clone size: .; J gene: TRBJ2-7; D gene: .; CDR3 protein: CASSSPEGENEQYF; CDR3 DNA: TGCGCCAGCAGCTCCCCTGAGGGCGAGAACGAGCAGTACTTC
V gene: TRBV4-1; clone size: .; J gene: TRBJ1-2; D gene: TRBD1; CDR3 protein: CASSQDPGSDRGFFGYTF; CDR3 DNA: TGCGCCAGCAGCCAAGATCCCGGGTCGGACAGGGGGTTTTTTGGCTACACCTTC